What follows are 26 T cell receptor beta chains derived from one specimen sequenced in a study of CD8 T cells in ankylosing spondylitis. Notes on the study in general: Blood from ankylosing spondylitis patients appeared to carry a characteristic roughly 8-variant TCR beta motif.

TCRdb processed the 5' RACE reads anew with MiXCR; each CDR3 protein has one entry. The repertoire holds around 450,000 distinct CDR3 sequences, with roughly a quarter as singletons. Antigens for these TCRs are unknown. Sequenced sample: blood, either unsorted or a sorted T cell fraction (not recorded which). Source of these receptors: a male donor with ankylosing spondylitis.

This clonotype has a handful of counts. This chain uses TRBV29-1 with TRBJ2-1; 8 nucleotides align to TRBD2. Germline lookup yields CDR1 SQVTM and CDR2 ANQGSEA. The CDR3 is 12 amino acids. V gave up 7 bases and J gave up 8 bases; unmatched junction bases: 7. For the CDR3, the DNA is TGCAGCGCGGGGGGGTTGGTCGATGAGCAGTTCTTC. It is translated as CSAGGLVDEQFF.

This clonotype was seen only a few times. The gene calls are TRBV24-1 and TRBJ2-1; perhaps TRBD2 as D (5 bases). The germline V and J ends were trimmed by 2 bases and 5 bases, with 15 bases remaining between them. The CDR3 contains 16 residues. Germline CDR1 KGHDR, CDR2 SFDVKD. The CDR3 region is CATSDYTAGQHNEQFF. In DNA form, the CDR3 reads TGTGCCACCAGTGATTACACGGCGGGCCAACACAATGAGCAGTTCTTC.

The CDR3 nucleotides read TGTGCCAGCAGTTACTCTCCGGCAGGTCATAACTATGGCTACACCTTC. This encodes CASSYSPAGHNYGYTF. The gene calls are TRBV6-5 and TRBJ1-2; D unclear. The CDR3 has 16 residues. Trimming cost V 0 bases and J 1 base, with 12 bases left between them. Germline CDR1 is MNHEY and CDR2 is SVGAGI.

The chain has TRBV7-2 and TRBJ1-1, with TRBD1 as a possible D gene (5 bases). V shed 5 bases and J shed 10 bases, with 23 bases lying between them. The CDR3 has 15 residues. The germline gives CDR1 SGHTA, CDR2 FQGNSA. As DNA, the CDR3 is TGTGCCAGCAGCCGACTAGGGGATCGGGTATCGGTAGCTTTCTTT. Translated: CASSRLGDRVSVAFF.

The J gene is TRBJ1-2, the V gene TRBV7-2, with 7 nucleotides matching TRBD1. Germline V CDR1 and CDR2: SGHTA, FQGNSA. This CDR3 region has 14 residues. V lost 5 bases and J lost 2; bases outside the gene matches: 5. The CDR3 loop reads CASSRGTVNYGYTF. CDR3 DNA sequence: TGTGCCAGCAGCCGGGGGACAGTCAACTATGGCTACACCTTC. The whole variable domain, filled in from reference TRBV7-2 and TRBJ1-2, reads GAGVSQSPSNKVTEKGKDVELRCDPISGHTALYWYRQSLGQGLEFLIYFQGNSAPDKSGLPSDRFSAERTGGSVSTLTIQRTQQEDSAVYLCASSRGTVNYGYTFGSGTRLTVV.

This clonotype was recorded a few times. This rearrangement joins TRBV3-1 to TRBJ1-5; a weak D match, TRBD1 (5 bases). The V and J ends lost 0 bases and 4 bases respectively, with 10 bases between them. The CDR3 has 15 amino acids. Germline V CDR1 and CDR2: LGHDT, YNNKEL (reference sequence). This CDR3 is CASSQDVGGNQPQHF. The CDR3 DNA is TGTGCCAGCAGCCAAGATGTCGGGGGAAATCAGCCCCAGCATTTT.

The chain joins TRBV5-4 to TRBJ2-2; D possibly corresponds to TRBD1 (7 bases). Deletions cut 3 bases from V and 4 bases from J, with 16 bases between. This CDR3 region has 16 residues. Germline CDR1 SGHNT, CDR2 YYREEE (reference sequence). The CDR3 DNA is TGTGCCAGCAGCTCCCTAGCGTCAGGGGGCACCGGGGAGCTGTTTTTT. This codes for CASSSLASGGTGELFF.

The J gene is TRBJ2-5, the V gene TRBV5-1; D may be TRBD1 or TRBD2 (6 bases each). Germline CDR1 and CDR2: SGHRS and YFSETQ. This CDR3 comprises 15 residues. V lost 4 bases to trimming and J lost 2 bases, with 15 bases between them. CDR3 amino acids: CASSEPRGRQETQYF. Here the CDR3 DNA reads TGCGCCAGCAGCGAGCCGAGGGGGAGGCAAGAGACCCAGTACTTC.

Only a few counts were recorded for this clonotype. The chain recombines TRBV6-1 with TRBJ1-2; D is possibly TRBD1 (5 bases). The CDR3 is made up of 13 amino acids. V gave up 2 bases and J gave up 7 bases, with 11 bases separating them. Germline CDR1 and CDR2: MNHNS and SASEGT. The CDR3 nucleotides are TGTGCCAGCAGTGAACTAGGGGATGGTGGCTACACCTTC. Amino acid sequence: CASSELGDGGYTF.

J is TRBJ2-2 and V is TRBV18; D is unresolved. The ends were cut back, 6 bases at V and 5 bases at J, with 10 bases in the middle. Germline CDR1 reads KGHSH; CDR2 reads LQKENI. The CDR3 extends over 13 amino acids. The CDR3, as DNA: TGTGCCAGCTCTATCGAGCGAACCGGGGAGCTGTTTTTT. It is translated as CASSIERTGELFF.

This chain uses TRBV25-1 with TRBJ2-7; D unclear. The CDR3 is 13 residues long. Trimming removed 8 bases at V and 5 bases at J, with 16 bases between. Germline loops: CDR1 MGHDK, CDR2 SYGVNS. Here the CDR3 reads CASSEPPQDEQYF. CDR3 coding DNA: TGTGCCAGCTCAGAGCCCCCTCAGGACGAGCAGTACTTC.

The J gene is TRBJ2-2, the V gene TRBV9, with 10 bases that match TRBD2. Germline-derived CDR1 and CDR2 are SGDLS and YYNGEE. V trimming: 5 bases; J trimming: 2 bases; junction bases outside the gene matches: 6. The CDR3 is 16 residues long. CDR3 in DNA: TGTGCCAGCAGTGGAGCGGGAGGGTTTAACACCGGGGAGCTGTTTTTT. It yields the protein CASSGAGGFNTGELFF.

J is TRBJ2-1 and V is TRBV5-6; 7 nucleotides agree with TRBD1. Germline-derived CDR1 and CDR2 are SGHDT and YYEEEE. The CDR3 runs 15 residues. The junction had 6 bases not matched to a gene; V was cut back by 1 base and J by 5 bases. CDR3 bases: TGTGCCAGCAGCTTGAGCGCCGGGACAGACAATGAGCAGTTCTTC. This encodes CASSLSAGTDNEQFF.

This clonotype was seen a handful of times. The rearrangement links TRBV27 to TRBJ2-7; D ambiguous. V was clipped by 8 bases and J by 0 bases, with 11 bases between them. Germline V gene sequence: CDR1 MNHEY, CDR2 SMNVEV (reference sequence). The CDR3 loop spans 13 amino acids. The CDR3 loop reads CASGWRSSYEQYV. The CDR3 DNA is TGTGCCAGCGGTTGGCGGAGCTCCTACGAGCAGTACGTC.

The V call is TRBV29-1, the J call TRBJ2-1; tentatively, D is TRBD2 (5 bases). V lost 5 bases and J 4 bases, leaving 12 bases between the germline ends. This CDR3 comprises 13 residues. CDR1 SQVTM and CDR2 ANQGSEA come from the germline V gene. The CDR3 loop is CSVYEGGYNEQFF. The CDR3 DNA reads TGCAGCGTTTATGAGGGTGGGTACAATGAGCAGTTCTTC.

This clonotype turned up a few times. This chain joins TRBV25-1 and TRBJ1-4; tentatively, D is TRBD1 (6 bases). The CDR3 length is 13 residues. From germline, CDR1 is MGHDK and CDR2 SYGVNS. Trimming pared 3 bases from V and 8 bases from J, leaving 10 bases between. CDR3: CASSDRGREKLFF. Here the CDR3 DNA reads TGTGCCAGCAGTGACAGGGGTCGGGAAAAACTGTTTTTT.

The chain couples TRBV20-1 to TRBJ2-2, with 9 bases matching TRBD1. The V and J ends lost 6 bases and 3 bases, in that order; junction bases with no gene match: 11. This CDR3 has 16 amino acids. Germline CDR1 DFQATT, CDR2 SNEGSKA (reference sequence). The CDR3 nucleotides read TGCAGTGCGCAGGACAGGGGCCCCTCGGACACCGGGGAGCTGTTTTTT. It is translated as CSAQDRGPSDTGELFF.

The chain has TRBV7-8 and TRBJ2-1; D remains ambiguous. Per the germline V gene, CDR1 is SGHVS and CDR2 is FQNEAQ. This CDR3 spans 14 amino acids. V was clipped by 1 base and J by 10 bases, with 14 bases between them. CDR3 amino acids: CASSLEARRREQFF. DNA of the CDR3: TGTGCCAGCAGCTTAGAGGCTAGGCGGCGGGAGCAGTTCTTC.

This clonotype turned up a few times. J is TRBJ1-1 and V is TRBV12-3 or TRBV12-4, with D unresolved. Trimming shortened V by 2 bases and J by 6 bases, and 10 bases separated the two germline ends. The CDR3 sequence is 13 residues long. The chain's CDR3 is CASSLNQEAEAFF. In nucleotides, the CDR3 is TGTGCCAGCAGTTTAAATCAGGAGGCTGAAGCTTTCTTT.

This chain uses TRBV20-1 with TRBJ2-3, with D perhaps matching TRBD2 (5 bases). The CDR3 extends over 14 amino acids. Germline CDR1 reads DFQATT; CDR2 reads SNEGSKA (reference sequence). With 5 bases removed from V and 4 bases from J, the gap between germline ends came to 16 bases. CDR3 protein: CSAGSTGWSDTQYF. Here the CDR3 DNA reads TGCAGTGCTGGATCCACGGGGTGGTCAGATACGCAGTATTTT.

This clonotype was counted between two and nine times. V and J are TRBV29-1 and TRBJ2-5; 10 bases are shared with TRBD1. From germline, CDR1 is SQVTM and CDR2 ANQGSEA. J gave up 5 bases and V 6 bases, and 6 bases lay outside the gene matches. CDR3 length: 13 amino acids. The chain's CDR3 is CSVTTGGEETQYF. The CDR3 DNA sequence: TGCAGCGTGACGACAGGGGGCGAGGAGACCCAGTACTTC.

The V and J genes are TRBV29-1 and TRBJ2-7, with TRBD1 matching 7 bases. The trim removed 1 base at V and 2 bases at J, leaving 5 bases unmatched. Looked up from germline, CDR1 is SQVTM and CDR2 is ANQGSEA. This CDR3 has 14 amino acids. The CDR3 DNA follows: TGCAGCGTTGAAGCGAGGGGGCCGACCTACGAGCAGTACTTC. Translated: CSVEARGPTYEQYF.

The chain employs TRBV20-1 and TRBJ1-1, with 8 bases matching TRBD1. The CDR3 sequence is 14 residues long. V lost 0 bases and J lost 4; bases outside the gene matches: 4. The germline V gene encodes CDR1 DFQATT and CDR2 SNEGSKA (reference sequence). In DNA, the CDR3 is TGCAGTGCTAGAGATAACAGGGGGACCACTGAAGCTTTCTTT. Translation gives CSARDNRGTTEAFF.

The rearrangement links TRBV20-1 to TRBJ2-6, with 8 positions matching TRBD1. The length of the CDR3 is 12 residues. With V trimmed by 5 bases and J by 10 bases, 4 bases remained unmatched. Germline CDR1 is DFQATT and CDR2 is SNEGSKA (reference sequence). In DNA form, the CDR3 reads TGCAGTGCTGGACAGGGATTTAACGTCCTGACTTTC. Translated, it gives CSAGQGFNVLTF.

This clonotype was seen a few times. This chain links TRBV19 with TRBJ1-1, with D hard to call. Germline lookup yields CDR1 LNHDA and CDR2 SQIVND (reference sequence). The CDR3 sequence is 14 residues long. The V and J ends lost 4 bases and 6 bases respectively, with 15 bases between them. The CDR3 reads CASSTLLTRSEAFF. The CDR3 DNA is TGTGCCAGTAGTACCCTTCTCACGAGATCTGAAGCTTTCTTT.

This clonotype was seen a single time. The chain combines TRBV2 with TRBJ1-5; D is unclear. V was clipped by 6 bases and J by 6 bases, with 18 bases between them. Germline CDR1 SNHLY, CDR2 FYNNEI. The CDR3 loop spans 15 amino acids. CDR3 sequence reads: CASSPPPAAGQPQHF. CDR3 coding DNA: TGTGCCAGCAGCCCCCCACCAGCAGCGGGTCAGCCCCAGCATTTT.